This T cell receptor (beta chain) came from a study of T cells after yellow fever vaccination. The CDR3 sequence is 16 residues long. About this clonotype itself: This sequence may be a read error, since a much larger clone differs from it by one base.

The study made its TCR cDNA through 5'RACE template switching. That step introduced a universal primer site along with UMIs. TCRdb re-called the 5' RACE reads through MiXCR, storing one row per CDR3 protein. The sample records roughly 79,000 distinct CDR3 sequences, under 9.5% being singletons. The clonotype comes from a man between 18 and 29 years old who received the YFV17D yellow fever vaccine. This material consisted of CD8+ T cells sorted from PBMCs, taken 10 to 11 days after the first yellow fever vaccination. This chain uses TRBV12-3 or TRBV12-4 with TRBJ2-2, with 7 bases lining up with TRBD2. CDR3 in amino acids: CVSSSYYGGSTGELFF. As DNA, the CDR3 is TGTGTCAGCAGTTCTTATTACGGGGGGTCCACCGGGGAGCTGTTTTTT.